A selection of T cell receptor beta chains follows, all from one sample in a study of T cells in Graves' hyperthyroidism and ophthalmopathy. MiXCR, run by TCRdb on the multiplex PCR reads, gives a single entry per CDR3 protein. The profile covers some 690,000 distinct CDR3 sequences, with 17% appearing a single time and roughly 15% taken by the ten largest. Sequencing was done on a sample of blood. The receptors come from a man aged 45-65 years with Graves' hyperthyroidism. The conserved cysteine and the conserved F or W are not part of the CDR3 here.

length	V	J	CDR3
12	TRBV11-2	TRBJ2-2	ASRAGAGAGELF
14	TRBV19	TRBJ2-7	ASSIDFARGWDEQY
13	TRBV7-9	TRBJ1-3	ASSHRTFSGNTIY
13	TRBV19	TRBJ2-7	ASARPGQRLGEQY
10	TRBV28	TRBJ2-7	ASRSEFYEQY
12	TRBV28	TRBJ2-7	ASSSTGGTYEQY
13	TRBV20-1	TRBJ2-1	SPYRDLPLGNEQF
13	TRBV10-1	TRBJ1-4	ASSDSSGRGEKLF
13	TRBV11-3	TRBJ2-1	ASSTGQGVHNEQF
13	TRBV5-1	TRBJ2-3	ASSRLETTTDTQY
15	TRBV15	TRBJ2-3	ATSSRTSGSGTDTQY
13	TRBV7-9	TRBJ2-1	ASSFWTSGRDEQF
16	TRBV5-8	TRBJ2-7	ASSLAWGGAKAGDEQY
13	TRBV2	TRBJ2-2	ASSDTGGTSGELF
15	TRBV4-2	TRBJ2-7	ASSKTRGDLGPYEQY
9	TRBV10-3	TRBJ2-1	AISVDLEQF
12	TRBV28	TRBJ2-7	ASSLAGEVGEQY
12	TRBV7-3	TRBJ2-3	ASSPISFSDTQY
11	TRBV20-1	TRBJ2-5	SADSERRETQY
12	TRBV27	TRBJ2-1	ASSNWRDGNEQF
10	TRBV2	TRBJ1-2	ARWDLHYGYT
13	TRBV28	TRBJ1-4	ASSPDRVGDEKLF
12	TRBV7-9	TRBJ2-3	ASSLTSGGDTQY
14	TRBV7-2	TRBJ1-1	ASSLFGRAWNTEAF
13	TRBV7-2	TRBJ2-7	ASSMTSGSSYEQY
12	TRBV6-1	TRBJ1-4	AIGTGTGNEKLF
12	TRBV7-2	TRBJ1-5	ASSSRQAGQPQH
10	TRBV27	TRBJ1-6	ASGQANSPLH
13	TRBV12-3/TRBV12-4	TRBJ1-4	ASSYPGTGNEKLF
14	TRBV6-1	TRBJ1-1	ASSEREGQLPTEAF
13	TRBV6-9	TRBJ2-1	ASSYAQPSYNEQF
11	TRBV24-1	TRBJ2-2	ATSDTYTGELF
11	TRBV3-1	TRBJ2-3	ASSQEGVDTQY
12	TRBV28	TRBJ2-7	ASSIVDGGNEQY
13	TRBV6-2/TRBV6-3	TRBJ2-6	ASSYGSGGANVLT
12	TRBV7-2	TRBJ2-7	ASSSRQGGYEQY
11	TRBV28	TRBJ2-7	ASRFSSGYEQY
9	TRBV30	TRBJ2-3	AWSQKDTQY
11	TRBV7-9	TRBJ1-6	ASSSTDNSPLH
12	TRBV6-1	TRBJ2-7	ASSPGQTTYEQY
13	TRBV4-2	TRBJ2-7	ASSQDYLNPYEQY
12	TRBV9	TRBJ2-1	ASSAGALPDEQF
10	TRBV28	TRBJ2-1	ASTAASNEQF
15	TRBV29-1	TRBJ2-1	SVEAAAAAAVYNEQF
12	TRBV4-1	TRBJ2-7	ASSQTGTGSEQY
10	TRBV11-2	TRBJ2-1	ASSLEGSEQF
13	TRBV2	TRBJ1-1	ASSLGQGWVTEAF
13	TRBV20-1	TRBJ2-7	SAISVRETNYEQY
11	TRBV7-3	TRBJ1-1	ASSFALNTEAF
14	TRBV28	TRBJ2-3	ASSHLPQGAGDTQY
14	TRBV6-5	TRBJ2-3	ASSYRSGRSTDTQY
13	TRBV2	TRBJ2-1	ASSSGTGSFNEQF
13	TRBV24-1	TRBJ2-7	ATSDSTGWRNEQY